This T cell receptor beta chain was identified during a study of blood T cell repertoires in COVID-19. Repertoires were generated with immunoSEQ multiplex PCR, while TCRdb's copy carries only in-frame clones and drops some. The top ten clones hold 0.77% of a sample with 150,000 to 200,000 clones, about nine tenths of them seen once. Those enrolled, adults aged roughly 18 to 89 years, came from some 23 US areas. Recovery meant two consecutive negative NP/OP PCR tests, professional clearance, or resolved symptoms. The source of this sequence is a woman aged 18 to 35 who had recovered from COVID-19. Specimen: PBMCs or T cells enriched from blood (not recorded which).

The chain's CDR3 is CASSLMGQALPQHF. Here the CDR3 DNA reads TGTGCCAGCAGTTTAATGGGACAGGCGCTGCCCCAGCATTTT. The rearrangement uses TRBV28 and TRBJ1-5, with 8 nucleotides matching TRBD1. The CDR3 consists of 14 residues. The V gene end was trimmed by 2 bases and the J gene end by 9 bases; junction bases not matched to a gene: 6. CDR1 and CDR2 from the germline V gene are MDHEN and SYDVKM.